This T cell receptor beta chain was recorded in a study of T cell responses to AZD1222 COVID-19 vaccine. For the study at large: Pooling was applied to second doses at about 4 or about 12 weeks.

Assay: immunoSEQ multiplex PCR; the TCRdb copy retains only in-frame clones and omits some. This table holds about 110,000 clones, around 87% found once. Of note for this clone: Its matching antigen is unknown.

There are 18 residues in the CDR3. Trimming stripped 7 bases from V and 0 bases from J, with 24 bases between. Germline V gene data show CDR1 as SGHAT and CDR2 as FQNNGV. Study results and caveats: Only a handful of individuals given AZD1222 were seropositive at baseline. Within unmutated variant regions lay the reported targets of nearly half of spike-specific TCRs. Clonal diversity may have been underestimated, and the donors were mostly white British, with more females than males.

The starting material was peripheral blood, obtained on day 0 of AZD1222 vaccination. The chain uses TRBV11-2 and TRBJ1-2; D is possibly TRBD1 (6 bases). The receptor's source is an adult in good health. The DNA for the CDR3 is TGTGCCAGCACCTTTGTAGGGGGGACAACTTCTTCTAACTATGGCTACACCTTC. Translation gives CASTFVGGTTSSNYGYTF.